The T cell receptor beta chain described here comes from a study of blood T cell repertoires in COVID-19. Overall study: T cells, B-cell-depleted T cells, or PBMCs provided the cDNA or gDNA that served as material.

The authors' processing: Nucleated cell number was recorded as an estimate derived from reference gene primer amplification. Profiling relied on immunoSEQ multiplex PCR, and the TCRdb table lists in-frame clones only, not all of them. That table furnishes V, J and clone size, whereas the DNA furnished D and trimming. The profile shows tens of thousands of clones, 81% of them singletons. The V gene lost 5 bases and the J gene lost 5 bases, with 10 bases spanning the gap. CDR3 length: 13 residues. Germline lookup yields CDR1 KGHSH and CDR2 LQKENI. Sequenced sample: peripheral blood. This chain links TRBV18 with TRBJ2-1; D is possibly TRBD2 (6 bases). The TCR sequence derives from a man in his 70s with COVID-19, enrolled during active disease. Here the CDR3 reads CASSGGRDNEQFF. The CDR3 DNA reads as TGTGCCAGCTCAGGGGGGAGAGACAATGAGCAGTTCTTC.